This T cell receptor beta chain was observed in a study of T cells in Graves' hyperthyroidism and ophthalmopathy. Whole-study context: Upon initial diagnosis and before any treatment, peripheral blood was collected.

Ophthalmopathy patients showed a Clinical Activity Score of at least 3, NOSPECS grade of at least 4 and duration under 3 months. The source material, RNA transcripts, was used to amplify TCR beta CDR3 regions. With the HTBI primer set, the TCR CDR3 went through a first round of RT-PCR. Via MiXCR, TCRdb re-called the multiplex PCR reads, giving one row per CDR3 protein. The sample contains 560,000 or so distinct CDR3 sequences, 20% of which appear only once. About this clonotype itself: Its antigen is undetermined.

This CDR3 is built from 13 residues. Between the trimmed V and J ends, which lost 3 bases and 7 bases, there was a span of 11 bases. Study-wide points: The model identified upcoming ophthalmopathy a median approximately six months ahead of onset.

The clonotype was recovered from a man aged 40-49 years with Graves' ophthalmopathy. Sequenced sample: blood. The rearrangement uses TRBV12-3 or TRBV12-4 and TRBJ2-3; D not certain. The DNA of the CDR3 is TGTGCCAGCAGTTTTGGCCGATTGAATACGCAGTATTTT. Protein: CASSFGRLNTQYF.